These 8 T cell receptor beta chains originate from one sample sequenced in a study of PD-L1 blockade in urothelial cancer. Time point: pretreatment peripheral blood. Only in-frame clones appear in the TCRdb table, and some are missing; sequencing was by immunoSEQ multiplex PCR. This table has roughly 90,000 clones, roughly 90% appearing once. The specimen comprised PBMCs, sampled around atezolizumab (anti-PD-L1) treatment. Receptor source: a woman of 80 years or more with urothelial cancer.

This sequence joins TRBV7-8 and TRBJ2-3, with D tentatively TRBD1 (6 bases). The V gene lost 11 bases and the J gene lost 6 bases, with 18 bases spanning the gap. This CDR3 has 13 residues. CDR1 and CDR2 (germline): SGHVS, FQNEAQ. This CDR3 reads CASRGEFTDTQYF. Here the CDR3 DNA reads TGTGCCTCCAGGGGCGAGTTCACTGATACGCAGTATTTT.

This chain connects TRBV7-6 to TRBJ2-3; 10 bases line up with TRBD2. The CDR3 consists of 15 residues. The ends lost 5 bases at V and 5 bases at J; junction bases unmatched: 7. The germline gives CDR1 SGHVS, CDR2 FNYEAQ. The CDR3 sequence is CASSLGTSEGDTQYF. The DNA of the CDR3 is TGTGCCAGCAGCCTCGGGACTAGCGAGGGAGATACGCAGTATTTT.

This clone was seen a handful of times. This rearrangement joins TRBV7-6 to TRBJ2-1; tentative D call: TRBD2 (5 bases). Germline CDR1 and CDR2: SGHVS and FNYEAQ. Trimming took off 7 bases at V and 2 bases at J, with 9 bases between the two ends. The CDR3 runs 13 residues. The CDR3 DNA sequence: TGTGCCAGCAACCCCGGGACCTACAATGAGCAGTTCTTC. This translates into CASNPGTYNEQFF.

The rearrangement links TRBV5-1 to TRBJ2-1, with 11 bases lining up with TRBD2. The CDR3 length is 16 residues. Per germline, CDR1 SGHRS and CDR2 YFSETQ. Trimming removed 0 bases from V and 4 bases from J; junction bases left unmatched: 3. DNA of the CDR3: TGCGCCAGCAGCTTGGAGGGACTAGCGGCATACAATGAGCAGTTCTTC. This gives the protein CASSLEGLAAYNEQFF.

The chain links TRBV2 to TRBJ1-5, with D unclear. V lost 11 bases and J 7 bases, leaving 6 bases between the germline ends. CDR3 size: 9 residues. Per germline, CDR1 SNHLY and CDR2 FYNNEI. The CDR3 region is CAAGQPQHF. The CDR3 DNA sequence: TGTGCCGCGGGGCAGCCCCAGCATTTT.

This sequence joins TRBV29-1 and TRBJ1-2; 9 bases match TRBD1. Germline V gene lookup returns CDR1 SQVTM and CDR2 ANQGSEA. The length of the CDR3 is 11 residues. V shed 7 bases and J 8 bases; nucleotides not matched to a gene: 5. CDR3 protein: CSATGGAGYTF. The DNA for the CDR3 is TGCAGCGCAACAGGGGGCGCGGGCTACACCTTC.

The V gene is TRBV7-2, the J gene TRBJ2-2, with D tentatively TRBD2 (5 bases). The CDR3 has 18 amino acids. Per germline, CDR1 SGHTA and CDR2 FQGNSA. Trimming took 0 bases from V and 0 from J, leaving 14 bases between them. The CDR3 loop reads CASSLAWQASTNTGELFF. The CDR3, as DNA: TGTGCCAGCAGCTTAGCATGGCAGGCTAGCACGAACACCGGGGAGCTGTTTTTT.

The rearrangement joins TRBV30 to TRBJ2-7; perhaps TRBD2 as D (7 bases). The germline V gene encodes CDR1 GTSNPN and CDR2 SVGIG (reference sequence). The CDR3 consists of 14 residues. V was cut by 4 bases and J by 10 bases, with 23 bases left in between. The CDR3 DNA is TGTGCCTGGACTCCTCACCCGGGGGGCGCGGATCAGTACTTC. Translation gives CAWTPHPGGADQYF. The variable domain in full, completed from reference TRBV30 and TRBJ2-7, reads SQTIHQWPATLVQPVGSPLSLECTVEGTSNPNLYWYRQAAGRGLQLLFYSVGIGQISSEVPQNLSASRPQDRQFILSSKKLLLSDSGFYLCAWTPHPGGADQYFGPGTRLTVT.